This T cell receptor (beta chain) comes out of a study of OX40 agonist ivuxolimab in advanced cancers. This table comes from immunoSEQ multiplex PCR, and its TCRdb copy is limited to in-frame clones, with some not included. The table shows under 80,000 clones, with approximately 83% occurring only once. The CDR3 contains 14 residues. The V gene end was trimmed by 3 bases and the J gene end by 0 bases; junction bases not matched to a gene: 3. The germline gives CDR1 GTSNPN, CDR2 SVGIG (reference sequence). This rearrangement joins TRBV30 to TRBJ1-2; 8 bases are shared with TRBD1. The clonotype was recovered from an adult with an advanced solid tumor such as melanoma, head and neck, liver or kidney cancer. The input for sequencing was CD4+ or CD8+ T cells sorted from blood, taken in a trial of the OX40 agonist ivuxolimab. CDR3 residues: CAWRATGANYGYTF. CDR3 nucleotides: TGTGCCTGGAGAGCGACAGGGGCTAACTATGGCTACACCTTC.